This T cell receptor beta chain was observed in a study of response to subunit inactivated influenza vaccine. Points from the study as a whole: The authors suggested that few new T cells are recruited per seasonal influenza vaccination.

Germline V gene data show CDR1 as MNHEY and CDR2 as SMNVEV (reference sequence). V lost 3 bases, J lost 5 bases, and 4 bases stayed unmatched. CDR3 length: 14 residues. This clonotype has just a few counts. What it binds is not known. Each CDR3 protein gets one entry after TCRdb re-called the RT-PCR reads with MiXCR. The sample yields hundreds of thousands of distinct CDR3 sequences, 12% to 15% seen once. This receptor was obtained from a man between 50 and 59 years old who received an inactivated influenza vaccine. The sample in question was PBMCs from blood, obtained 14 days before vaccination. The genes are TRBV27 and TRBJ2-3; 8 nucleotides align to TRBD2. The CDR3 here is CASSFGAGVDTQYF. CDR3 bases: TGTGCCAGCAGTTTTGGAGCGGGAGTAGATACGCAGTATTTT.